A single sample is the source of the 17 T cell receptor beta chains below, sequenced in a study of CD8+ T cells in alopecia areata. Treatment here: oral pan-JAK inhibitor, 5-10 mg twice daily. It was cDNA, reverse transcribed from extracted RNA, that served as the sequencing template. TCRdb's table, derived via immunoSEQ multiplex PCR, lists solely in-frame clones and lacks some. There are about 270,000 clones in the sample; about 62% occur only once, and 0.8% to 1% lies in the top ten. The source was CD4+ T cells sorted from blood, collected at week 52, from a patient treated with tofacitinib. Receptor source: a human donor with alopecia areata.

As regards this clone: An end of the junction differs from the germline gene, which may be a read error. The chain carries TRBV7-7 and TRBJ1-5; D call uncertain. From germline, CDR1 is SSHAT and CDR2 FNYEAQ (reference sequence). The CDR3 is 13 amino acids. CDR3 residues: CASSRSPAEPQHF. CDR3 bases: TGTGCTAGCAGTCGTTCCCCCGCGGAGCCCCAGCATTTT.

This clone was counted only a few times. The chain uses TRBV5-4 and TRBJ2-3, with a weak D call TRBD1 (5 bases). The CDR3 has 13 residues. Germline V gene data show CDR1 as SGHNT and CDR2 as YYREEE (reference sequence). The V end was cut by 2 bases, the J end by 3 bases, with 7 bases between. The CDR3 here is CASSFKGTDTQYF. The CDR3 DNA reads TGTGCCAGCAGCTTTAAGGGGACAGATACGCAGTATTTT.

V usage is TRBV30 and J usage is TRBJ1-2; 8 bases fit TRBD1. With V trimmed by 5 bases and J by 4 bases, 9 bases remained unmatched. The length of the CDR3 is 14 residues. In germline, CDR1 is GTSNPN, CDR2 SVGIG (reference sequence). The CDR3 is CAWGSGTGSYGYTF. CDR3 sequence (DNA): TGTGCCTGGGGCTCCGGGACAGGCTCCTATGGCTACACCTTC.

As to this clone: The sample has other DNA sequences that encode this CDR3 too. The rearrangement uses TRBV6-5 and TRBJ1-1; no definite D call. The CDR3 is made up of 13 amino acids. V was cut by 5 bases and J by 0 bases, with 7 bases left in between. The germline V gene has CDR1 MNHEY and CDR2 SVGAGI. CDR3 sequence reads: CASSLRVNTEAFF. The CDR3 DNA reads TGTGCCAGCAGTCTACGGGTGAACACTGAAGCTTTCTTT.

Comments on this clone: The same CDR3 also results from other DNA sequences found in this sample. The V call is TRBV29-1, the J call TRBJ2-6; D not resolved. Germline CDR1 SQVTM, CDR2 ANQGSEA. This CDR3 has 12 amino acids. Trimming took 6 bases from V and 0 from J, leaving 3 bases between them. Here the CDR3 DNA reads TGCAGCGTCGTCTCTGGGGCCAACGTCCTGACTTTC. Amino acid sequence: CSVVSGANVLTF.

The DNA of the CDR3 is TGTGCCAGCAGCGTAGAGACAGGTTCACCCCTCCACTTT. It is translated as CASSVETGSPLHF. The chain links TRBV9 to TRBJ1-6; tentative D call: TRBD1 (6 bases). V lost 0 bases and J lost 9, with 7 bases in between. CDR1 and CDR2 (germline): SGDLS, YYNGEE. The CDR3 is 13 amino acids.

This clone was recorded a few times. The chain recombines TRBV29-1 with TRBJ1-3; maybe TRBD1 (6 bases). Between the trimmed V and J ends, which lost 4 bases and 0 bases, there was a span of 10 bases. The CDR3 runs 14 residues. Per germline, CDR1 SQVTM and CDR2 ANQGSEA. The CDR3 reads CSVAQGNSGNTIYF. DNA for the CDR3: TGCAGCGTTGCTCAGGGGAACTCTGGAAACACCATATATTTT.

Regarding this clone: Other DNA variants within this sample encode the same CDR3. The chain uses TRBV5-1 and TRBJ2-7; 7 bases map to TRBD1. The junction had 3 bases not matched to a gene; V was cut back by 4 bases and J by 2 bases. Germline lookup yields CDR1 SGHRS and CDR2 YFSETQ. This CDR3 comprises 13 residues. CDR3 DNA: TGCGCCAGCAGCGTGACAGGGACCTACGAGCAGTACTTC. Its translation is CASSVTGTYEQYF.

The chain recombines TRBV6-5 with TRBJ1-3, with 7 positions matching TRBD1. With V trimmed by 6 bases and J by 3 bases, 8 bases remained unmatched. The CDR3 is made up of 15 amino acids. Per germline, CDR1 MNHEY and CDR2 SVGAGI. The CDR3 protein is CASRRQGGGGNTIYF. CDR3 bases: TGTGCCAGCAGGAGACAGGGAGGAGGTGGAAACACCATATATTTT.

The chain employs TRBV5-6 and TRBJ1-6, with no clear D. CDR3 size: 14 residues. Looked up from germline, CDR1 is SGHDT and CDR2 is YYEEEE. V lost 2 bases, J lost 7 bases, and 10 bases lay in between. This CDR3 reads CASSFLQANSPLHF. DNA of the CDR3: TGTGCCAGCAGCTTTCTCCAGGCAAATTCACCCCTCCACTTT.

This clone was observed a few times. This rearrangement joins TRBV5-1 to TRBJ2-7, with TRBD1 matching over 7 bases. The CDR3 extends over 15 amino acids. Germline CDR1 and CDR2: SGHRS and YFSETQ. The junction had 8 bases not matched to a gene; V was cut back by 2 bases and J by 3 bases. The CDR3 DNA reads TGCGCCAGCAGCTTCGGGACAGCCCTCAACTACGAGCAGTACTTC. This gives the protein CASSFGTALNYEQYF.

The J gene is TRBJ2-7, the V gene TRBV5-1, with 7 bases aligning to TRBD1. CDR1 is SGHRS, CDR2 YFSETQ, per germline. The J segment lost 2 bases and the V segment lost 3 bases, leaving 8 bases of the junction unmatched. The CDR3 extends over 15 amino acids. The CDR3 sequence: CASSSGQVRTYEQYF. For the CDR3, the DNA is TGCGCCAGCAGCTCAGGACAGGTTCGCACCTACGAGCAGTACTTC.

The rearrangement joins TRBV30 to TRBJ1-2; D call uncertain. This CDR3 region has 12 residues. Germline V CDR1 and CDR2: GTSNPN, SVGIG (reference sequence). Trimming took off 7 bases at V and 7 bases at J, with 16 bases between the two ends. The CDR3 DNA sequence: TGTGCCTCTCGTCGGAGTGACGGTGGCTACACCTTC. Translation: CASRRSDGGYTF. The entire variable domain, with the rest obtained from reference TRBV30 and TRBJ1-2, is as follows: SQTIHQWPATLVQPVGSPLSLECTVEGTSNPNLYWYRQAAGRGLQLLFYSVGIGQISSEVPQNLSASRPQDRQFILSSKKLLLSDSGFYLCASRRSDGGYTFGSGTRLTVV.

V is TRBV29-1 and J is TRBJ2-5; tentative D call: TRBD2 (7 bases). The CDR3 spans 12 residues. Deletions cut 7 bases from V and 3 bases from J, with 12 bases between. Germline V gene sequence: CDR1 SQVTM, CDR2 ANQGSEA. CDR3 nucleotide sequence: TGCAGCGGTGGGGGGGGCGAAGAGACCCAGTACTTC. Translating it yields CSGGGGEETQYF.

This clone occurred a few times. V and J are TRBV9 and TRBJ2-6, with TRBD1 as a possible D gene (5 bases). The CDR3 has 16 residues. Germline V gene sequence: CDR1 SGDLS, CDR2 YYNGEE. Trimming left V 0 bases short and J 1 base short, with 8 bases between. As DNA, the CDR3 is TGTGCCAGCAGCGTAGTCAAGGGGTCTGGGGCCAACGTCCTGACTTTC. Its translation: CASSVVKGSGANVLTF.

The V gene is TRBV9, the J gene TRBJ2-2, with 7 bases identical to TRBD1. Unmatched junction bases numbered 4, after V lost 4 bases and J lost 1 base. The CDR3 is 15 amino acids. Germline V gene sequence: CDR1 SGDLS, CDR2 YYNGEE. The CDR3 reads CASSLGQLNTGELFF. The DNA for the CDR3 is TGTGCCAGCAGCTTGGGACAGCTGAACACCGGGGAGCTGTTTTTT.

For the CDR3, the DNA is TGCAGCGTCGCACAGGGGGCTGTCGAGACCCAGTACTTC. It encodes CSVAQGAVETQYF. This chain connects TRBV29-1 to TRBJ2-5, with TRBD1 matching over 9 bases. V shed 6 bases and J 5 bases; nucleotides not matched to a gene: 7. The CDR3 runs 13 residues. In germline, CDR1 is SQVTM, CDR2 ANQGSEA.